The rows below give T cell receptor beta chains drawn from one sample of a study of graft-versus-host responses after intestinal transplantation. The antigens these receptors bind are not known. Sequencing was performed with immunoSEQ multiplex PCR; in TCRdb, only in-frame clones are kept and a portion is missing. This sample carries just under 65,000 clones, 85% to 95% of them seen once, and the ten largest clones take about 1.5%. The sample in question was unstimulated CD8+ T cells sorted from spleen or lymph node cells, obtained before transplant. Receptors originate from a human donor who was the organ donor for an intestinal transplant. Each CDR3 is given with its conserved first and last residue. D genes are given only for firm matches. Some rows have no size entry. The others give once, few or many, or a class for an expanded clone.

>TRBJ1-2|TRBV18|few|NA
CASSPFSGSYTF
TGTGCCAGCTCACCATTTTCAGGAAGCTACACCTTC
>TRBJ2-1|TRBV2|NA|TRBD2
CASSGGTSGINEQFF
TGTGCCAGCAGTGGCGGGACTAGCGGGATCAATGAGCAGTTCTTC
>TRBJ1-5|TRBV7-4|NA|TRBD1
CASSLEGTGWNIPNQPQHF
TGTGCCAGCAGCTTAGAAGGGACAGGGTGGAATATACCCAATCAGCCCCAGCATTTT
>TRBJ1-4|TRBV9|NA|TRBD1
CASSETDRGHEKLFF
TGTGCCAGCAGCGAAACAGACAGGGGTCATGAAAAACTGTTTTTT
>TRBJ1-3|TRBV16|NA|NA
CASSQVGNTIYF
TGTGCCAGCAGCCAAGTAGGAAACACCATATATTTT
>TRBJ2-3|TRBV28|NA|NA
CASSLTRWRDTQYF
TGTGCCAGCAGTTTGACCCGTTGGAGGGATACGCAGTATTTT
>TRBJ1-3|TRBV5-6|NA|TRBD1
CASSPGQGLGNTIYF
TGTGCCAGCAGCCCTGGACAGGGGCTCGGAAACACCATATATTTT
>TRBJ2-7|TRBV5-1|NA|TRBD2
CASSLAASGTHEQYF
TGCGCCAGCAGCTTGGCGGCTAGCGGGACCCACGAGCAGTACTTC
>TRBJ2-1|TRBV7-3|NA|TRBD2
CASSRTGGRGSYNEQFF
TGTGCCAGCAGCCGCACCGGCGGGAGAGGCTCCTACAATGAGCAGTTCTTC
>TRBJ2-3|TRBV5-8|NA|NA
CASSLAQGTDTQYF
TGTGCCAGCAGCTTGGCGCAGGGAACAGATACGCAGTATTTT
>TRBJ2-1|TRBV27|NA|TRBD2
CASSFGLAGGNEQFF
TGTGCCAGCAGTTTCGGACTAGCGGGAGGGAATGAGCAGTTCTTC
>TRBJ2-3|TRBV4-2|NA|NA
CASSQLWTVDTDTQYF
TGTGCCAGCAGCCAATTATGGACTGTAGACACAGATACGCAGTATTTT
>TRBJ2-7|TRBV10-3|NA|TRBD2
CASATAGEANEQYF
TGTGCCAGCGCAACAGCGGGAGAGGCGAACGAGCAGTACTTC
>TRBJ2-2|TRBV19|NA|NA
CASSILKGAGELFF
TGTGCCAGTAGTATACTAAAGGGGGCCGGGGAGCTGTTTTTT
>TRBJ2-7|TRBV30|NA|NA
CAWGSGLNPYEQYF
TGTGCCTGGGGTAGCGGCCTAAACCCCTACGAGCAGTACTTC
>TRBJ2-6|TRBV27|NA|NA
CASSLDGGLPGANVLTF
TGTGCCAGCAGTTTGGACGGGGGGCTTCCTGGGGCCAACGTCCTGACTTTC
>TRBJ2-1|TRBV6-5|NA|NA
CASTLGVEQFF
TGTGCCAGCACCCTTGGAGTAGAGCAGTTCTTC
>TRBJ2-3|TRBV6-4|NA|NA
CASSDSTSGVDTQYF
TGTGCCAGCAGTGACTCGACGAGCGGTGTCGATACGCAGTATTTT
>TRBJ2-3|TRBV6-1|NA|TRBD2
CASSEGKREADTQYF
TGTGCCAGCAGTGAAGGAAAGCGGGAGGCAGATACGCAGTATTTT
>TRBJ1-1|TRBV5-1|few|NA
CASRDPWGANTEAFF
TGCGCCAGCAGGGACCCCTGGGGCGCAAACACTGAAGCTTTCTTT
>TRBJ1-2|TRBV7-9|NA|TRBD1
CASSQTGGMDGYTF
TGTGCCAGCAGCCAAACAGGGGGTATGGATGGCTACACCTTC
>TRBJ1-1|TRBV4-3|NA|NA
CASSQDRDSLTEAFF
TGCGCCAGCAGCCAAGATCGAGACAGCCTCACTGAAGCTTTCTTT
>TRBJ2-1|TRBV19|NA|TRBD2
CASSIAGYNEQFF
TGTGCCAGCTCTATAGCGGGGTACAATGAGCAGTTCTTC
>TRBJ1-2|TRBV6-1|NA|NA
CASSEGGTYGYTF
TGTGCCAGCAGTGAAGGCGGCACCTATGGCTACACCTTC
>TRBJ1-2|TRBV27|NA|TRBD1
CASSLRTGGYGYTF
TGTGCCAGCAGTTTAAGGACAGGGGGCTATGGCTACACCTTC
>TRBJ2-1|TRBV11-2|NA|TRBD1
CASSPIGGRGHYNEQFF
TGTGCCAGCAGCCCGATTGGAGGCAGGGGGCACTACAATGAGCAGTTCTTC
>TRBJ1-1|TRBV4-1|NA|NA
CASSHPLEGLNTEAFF
TGCGCCAGCAGCCACCCCCTGGAGGGGTTGAACACTGAAGCTTTCTTT
>TRBJ1-3|TRBV27|NA|NA
CASSPRGAGNTIYF
TGTGCCAGCAGTCCCCGGGGAGCGGGAAACACCATATATTTT
>TRBJ2-3|TRBV11-2|NA|TRBD2
CASSLLAGGVTDTQYF
TGTGCCAGCAGCTTATTGGCGGGAGGGGTCACAGATACGCAGTATTTT
>TRBJ2-3|TRBV27|NA|TRBD2
CASSQGLGTQYF
TGTGCCAGCAGTCAGGGACTAGGGACGCAGTATTTT
>TRBJ1-2|TRBV7-9|NA|NA
CASSLGPALYGYTF
TGTGCCAGCAGCTTAGGTCCAGCGCTCTATGGCTACACCTTC
>TRBJ1-2|TRBV28|NA|TRBD1
CASSPPDRERLLRRGYTF
TGTGCCAGCAGTCCCCCCGACAGGGAACGACTCCTTCGACGGGGCTACACCTTC
>TRBJ2-1|TRBV19|NA|TRBD2
CASTRAGEAANEQFF
TGTGCCAGTACCCGGGCGGGAGAAGCGGCCAATGAGCAGTTCTTC
>TRBJ2-7|TRBV4-1|NA|NA
CASSQVMRDQDEQYF
TGCGCCAGCAGCCAAGTTATGCGGGATCAGGACGAGCAGTACTTC
>TRBJ2-7|TRBV4-2|NA|NA
CASSYVPGEQYF
TGTGCCAGCAGCTACGTCCCCGGCGAGCAGTACTTC
>TRBJ2-1|TRBV28|NA|TRBD2
CASRGGSTYNEQFF
TGTGCCAGCCGGGGCGGGAGTACATACAATGAGCAGTTCTTC
>TRBJ1-1|TRBV10-1|NA|NA
CASSESMVGTSPEAFF
TGCGCCAGCAGTGAGTCGATGGTTGGCACGTCTCCTGAAGCTTTCTTT
>TRBJ2-7|TRBV10-3|NA|TRBD2
CATSTSGSYEQYF
TGTGCCACCTCGACTAGCGGGAGCTACGAGCAGTACTTC
>TRBJ1-5|TRBV4-1|NA|NA
CASSQDQVNSNQPQHF
TGCGCCAGCAGCCAAGATCAGGTAAATAGCAATCAGCCCCAGCATTTT
>TRBJ1-1|TRBV30|NA|TRBD1
CAWGQGDTEAFF
TGTGCCTGGGGACAGGGTGACACTGAAGCTTTCTTT
>TRBJ2-6|TRBV12-5|NA|NA
CASGSQTGPPKAGANVLTF
TGTGCTAGTGGTTCCCAAACAGGGCCACCGAAGGCTGGGGCCAACGTCCTGACTTTC
>TRBJ2-7|TRBV27|NA|TRBD2
CASSPGLAGGPGWVEQYF
TGTGCCAGCAGTCCCGGACTAGCGGGAGGGCCTGGGTGGGTCGAGCAGTACTTC
>TRBJ2-3|TRBV7-3|NA|TRBD2
CASSLLKRGDSGLTDTQYF
TGTGCCAGCAGCTTACTCAAGCGCGGGGATAGCGGGCTCACAGATACGCAGTATTTT
>TRBJ2-3|TRBV7-9|once|TRBD2
CASSPRYRLAGGRDTQYF
TGTGCCAGCAGCCCTCGCTACCGGCTAGCGGGAGGGCGAGATACGCAGTATTTT
>TRBJ2-3|TRBV30|NA|TRBD1
CASTGDSTDTQYF
TGTGCCTCGACAGGGGACAGCACAGATACGCAGTATTTT
>TRBJ2-7|TRBV7-9|NA|NA
CASSPRDSSYEQYF
TGTGCCAGCAGCCCGCGGGACAGCTCCTACGAGCAGTACTTC
>TRBJ2-1|TRBV29-1|NA|TRBD2
CSVREGFSGRYNEQFF
TGCAGCGTTAGGGAGGGGTTTAGCGGGCGCTACAATGAGCAGTTCTTC
>TRBJ2-2|TRBV4-2|NA|TRBD2
CASSQPRLAGTGELFF
TGTGCCAGCAGCCAACCCAGACTAGCGGGAACCGGGGAGCTGTTTTTT